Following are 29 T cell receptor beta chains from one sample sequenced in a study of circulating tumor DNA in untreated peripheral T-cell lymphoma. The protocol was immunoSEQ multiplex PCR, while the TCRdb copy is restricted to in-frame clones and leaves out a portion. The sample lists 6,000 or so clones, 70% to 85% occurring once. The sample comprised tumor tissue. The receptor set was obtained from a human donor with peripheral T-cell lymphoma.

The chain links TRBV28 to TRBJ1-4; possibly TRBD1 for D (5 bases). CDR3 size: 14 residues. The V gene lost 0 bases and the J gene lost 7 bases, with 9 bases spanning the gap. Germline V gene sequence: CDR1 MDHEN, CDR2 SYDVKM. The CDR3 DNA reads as TGTGCCAGCAGTTTATGGCCAGGGAGTGAAAAACTGTTTTTT. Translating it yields CASSLWPGSEKLFF.

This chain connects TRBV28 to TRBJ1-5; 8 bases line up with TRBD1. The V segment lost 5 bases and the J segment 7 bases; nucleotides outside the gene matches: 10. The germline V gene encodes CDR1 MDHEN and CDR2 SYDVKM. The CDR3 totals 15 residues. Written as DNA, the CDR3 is TGTGCCAGCAGTCTCGATACAGGGGGAGGGCAGCCCCAGCATTTT. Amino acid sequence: CASSLDTGGGQPQHF. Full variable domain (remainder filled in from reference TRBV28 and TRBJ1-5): DVKVTQSSRYLVKRTGEKVFLECVQDMDHENMFWYRQDPGLGLRLIYFSYDVKMKEKGDIPEGYSVSREKKERFSLILESASTNQTSMYLCASSLDTGGGQPQHFGDGTRLSIL.

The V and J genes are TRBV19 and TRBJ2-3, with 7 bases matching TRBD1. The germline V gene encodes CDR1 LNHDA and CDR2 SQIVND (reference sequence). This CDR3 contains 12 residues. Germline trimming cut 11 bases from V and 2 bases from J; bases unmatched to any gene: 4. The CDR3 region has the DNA TGTGCCTCGACAGGGTTCACAGATACGCAGTATTTT. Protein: CASTGFTDTQYF. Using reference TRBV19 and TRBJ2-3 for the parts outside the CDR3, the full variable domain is DGGITQSPKYLFRKEGQNVTLSCEQNLNHDAMYWYRQDPGQGLRLIYYSQIVNDFQKGDIAEGYSVSREKKESFPLTVTSAQKNPTAFYLCASTGFTDTQYFGPGTRLTVL.

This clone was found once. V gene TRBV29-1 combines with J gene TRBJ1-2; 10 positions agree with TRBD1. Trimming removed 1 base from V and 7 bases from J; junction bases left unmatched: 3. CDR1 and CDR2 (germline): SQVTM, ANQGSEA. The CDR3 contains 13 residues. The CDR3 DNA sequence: TGCAGCGTTGAAGTAGGACAGGGGGTTGGCTACACCTTC. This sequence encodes CSVEVGQGVGYTF.

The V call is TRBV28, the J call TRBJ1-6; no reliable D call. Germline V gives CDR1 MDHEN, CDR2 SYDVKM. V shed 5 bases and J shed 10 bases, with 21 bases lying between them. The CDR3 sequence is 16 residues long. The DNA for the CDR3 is TGTGCCAGCAGTCCCGGACGTATTACAATGGGGTCACCCCTCCACTTT. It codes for CASSPGRITMGSPLHF.

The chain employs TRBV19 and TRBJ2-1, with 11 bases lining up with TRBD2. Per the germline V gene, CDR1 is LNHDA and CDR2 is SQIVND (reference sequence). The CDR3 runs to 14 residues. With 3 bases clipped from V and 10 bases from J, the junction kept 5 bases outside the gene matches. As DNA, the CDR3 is TGTGCCAGTAGTATTATGCTAGCGGGGGGCGAGCAGTTCTTC. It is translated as CASSIMLAGGEQFF.

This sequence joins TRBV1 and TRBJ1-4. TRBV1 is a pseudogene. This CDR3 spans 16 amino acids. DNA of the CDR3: TGCGCCAGCAGCCAAGACCTGGTGAGGGTCCGTGAAAAACTGTTTTTT. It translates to CASSQDLVRVREKLFF.

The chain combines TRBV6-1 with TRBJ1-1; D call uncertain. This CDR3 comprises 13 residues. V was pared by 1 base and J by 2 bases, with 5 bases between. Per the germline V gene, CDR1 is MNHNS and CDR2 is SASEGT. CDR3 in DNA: TGTGCCAGCAGTGAAGGGGGAAACACTGAAGCTTTCTTT. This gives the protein CASSEGGNTEAFF.

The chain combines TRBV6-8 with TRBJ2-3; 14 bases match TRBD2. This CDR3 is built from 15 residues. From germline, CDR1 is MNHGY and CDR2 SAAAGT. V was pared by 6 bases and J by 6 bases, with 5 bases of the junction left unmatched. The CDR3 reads CASRPGLAGADTQYF. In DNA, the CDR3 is TGTGCCAGCAGACCGGGACTAGCGGGGGCCGATACGCAGTATTTT.

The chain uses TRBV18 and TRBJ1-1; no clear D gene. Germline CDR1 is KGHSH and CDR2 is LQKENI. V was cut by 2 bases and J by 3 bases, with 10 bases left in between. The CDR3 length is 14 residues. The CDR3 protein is CASSPTSADTEAFF. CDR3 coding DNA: TGTGCCAGCTCACCAACGAGTGCGGACACTGAAGCTTTCTTT. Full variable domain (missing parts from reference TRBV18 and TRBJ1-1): NAGVMQNPRHLVRRRGQEARLRCSPMKGHSHVYWYRQLPEEGLKFMVYLQKENIIDESGMPKERFSAEFPKEGPSILRIQQVVRGDSAAYFCASSPTSADTEAFFGQGTRLTVV.

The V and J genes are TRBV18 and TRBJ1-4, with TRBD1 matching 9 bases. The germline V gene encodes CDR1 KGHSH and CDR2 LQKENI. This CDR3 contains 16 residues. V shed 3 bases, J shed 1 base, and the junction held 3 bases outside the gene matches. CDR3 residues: CASSPTTGGTNEKLFF. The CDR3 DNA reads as TGTGCCAGCTCACCGACGACAGGGGGAACTAATGAAAAACTGTTTTTT.

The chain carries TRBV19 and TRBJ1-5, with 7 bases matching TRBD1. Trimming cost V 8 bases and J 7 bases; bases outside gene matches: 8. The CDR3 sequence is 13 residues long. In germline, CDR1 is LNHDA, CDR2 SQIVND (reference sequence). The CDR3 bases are TGTGCCAGTGGTAACAGGGGAACCCAGCCCCAGCATTTT. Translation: CASGNRGTQPQHF.

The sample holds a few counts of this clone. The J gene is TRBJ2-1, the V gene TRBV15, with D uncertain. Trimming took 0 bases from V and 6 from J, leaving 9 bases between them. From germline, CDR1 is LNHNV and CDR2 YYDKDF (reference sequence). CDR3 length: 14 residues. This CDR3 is CATSRETVPNEQFF. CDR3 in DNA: TGTGCCACCAGCAGAGAAACCGTCCCCAATGAGCAGTTCTTC.

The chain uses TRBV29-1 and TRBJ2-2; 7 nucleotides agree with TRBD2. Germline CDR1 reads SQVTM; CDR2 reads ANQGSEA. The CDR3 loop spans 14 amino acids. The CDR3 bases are TGCAGTTGTCAGGCGGGGGCGAACACCGGGGAGCTGTTTTTT. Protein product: CSCQAGANTGELFF.

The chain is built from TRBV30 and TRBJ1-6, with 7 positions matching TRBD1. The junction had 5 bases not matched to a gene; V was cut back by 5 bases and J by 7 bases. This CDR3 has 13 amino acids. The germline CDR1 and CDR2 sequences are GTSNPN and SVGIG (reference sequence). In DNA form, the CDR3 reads TGTGCCTGGTGGGGGACAGACAATTCACCCCTCCACTTT. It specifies CAWWGTDNSPLHF.

The CDR3 coding sequence is TGTGCCAGTAGTCGACAGGGGGTGATGGGGACAGATACGCAGTATTTT. This encodes CASSRQGVMGTDTQYF. The rearrangement links TRBV19 to TRBJ2-3; the match to TRBD1 covers 9 bases. CDR1 is LNHDA and CDR2 is SQIVND in the germline V gene (reference sequence). This CDR3 comprises 16 residues. The V and J ends lost 5 bases and 3 bases, in that order; junction bases with no gene match: 9.

This chain's CDR3 is CASSGLDSTDTQYF. The CDR3 nucleotides read TGTGCCAGCAGTGGACTAGACAGCACAGATACGCAGTATTTT. The chain links TRBV28 to TRBJ2-3; 7 nucleotides match TRBD2. V was pared by 5 bases and J by 0 bases, with 2 bases of the junction left unmatched. The germline gives CDR1 MDHEN, CDR2 SYDVKM. There are 14 residues in the CDR3.

The CDR3 nucleotides are TGCAGCACGAACAAGGACCAAGAGACCCAGTACTTC. This translates into CSTNKDQETQYF. The chain joins TRBV29-1 to TRBJ2-5; no definite D call. Germline V gene data show CDR1 as SQVTM and CDR2 as ANQGSEA. Trimming left V 8 bases short and J 0 bases short, with 10 bases between. The CDR3 runs 12 residues.

The CDR3 sequence: CASSWGTENTEAFF. In DNA, the CDR3 is TGCGCCAGCAGCTGGGGGACAGAGAACACTGAAGCTTTCTTT. V gene TRBV5-1 combines with J gene TRBJ1-1, with 7 bases matching TRBD1. Germline V gene lookup returns CDR1 SGHRS and CDR2 YFSETQ. This CDR3 is built from 14 residues. The ends lost 3 bases at V and 1 base at J; junction bases unmatched: 3.

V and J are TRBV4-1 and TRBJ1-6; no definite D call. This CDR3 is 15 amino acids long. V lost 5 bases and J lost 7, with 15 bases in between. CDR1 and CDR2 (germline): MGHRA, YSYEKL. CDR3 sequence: CASSEDHWLNSPLHF. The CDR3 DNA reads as TGCGCCAGCAGCGAGGACCACTGGTTGAATTCACCCCTCCACTTT.

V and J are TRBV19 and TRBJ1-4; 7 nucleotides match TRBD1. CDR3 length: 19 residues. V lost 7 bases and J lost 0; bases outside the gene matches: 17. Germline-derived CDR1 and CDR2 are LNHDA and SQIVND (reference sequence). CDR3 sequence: CASTYWDRSIAATNEKLFF. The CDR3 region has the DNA TGTGCCAGTACATACTGGGACAGATCTATTGCGGCAACTAATGAAAAACTGTTTTTT. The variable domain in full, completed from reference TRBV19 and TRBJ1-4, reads DGGITQSPKYLFRKEGQNVTLSCEQNLNHDAMYWYRQDPGQGLRLIYYSQIVNDFQKGDIAEGYSVSREKKESFPLTVTSAQKNPTAFYLCASTYWDRSIAATNEKLFFGSGTQLSVL.

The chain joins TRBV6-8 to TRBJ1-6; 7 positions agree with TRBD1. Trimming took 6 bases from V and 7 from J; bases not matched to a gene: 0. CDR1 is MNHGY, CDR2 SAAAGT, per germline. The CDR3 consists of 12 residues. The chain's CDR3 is CASRTGNSPLHF. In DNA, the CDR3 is TGTGCCAGCAGGACAGGGAATTCACCCCTCCACTTT.

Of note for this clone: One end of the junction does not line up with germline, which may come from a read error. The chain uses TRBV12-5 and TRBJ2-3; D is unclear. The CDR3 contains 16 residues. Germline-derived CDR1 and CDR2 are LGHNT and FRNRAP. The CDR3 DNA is TGTGCTAATGGTCTCAGGACCCTTTTTGGGGTGGATACGCAGTATTTT. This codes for CANGLRTLFGVDTQYF.

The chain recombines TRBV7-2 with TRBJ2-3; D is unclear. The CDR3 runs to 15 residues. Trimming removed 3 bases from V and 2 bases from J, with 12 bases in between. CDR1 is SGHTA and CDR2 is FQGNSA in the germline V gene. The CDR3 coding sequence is TGTGCCAGCAGCTTTCGGGCACCCTACACAGATACGCAGTATTTT. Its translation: CASSFRAPYTDTQYF.

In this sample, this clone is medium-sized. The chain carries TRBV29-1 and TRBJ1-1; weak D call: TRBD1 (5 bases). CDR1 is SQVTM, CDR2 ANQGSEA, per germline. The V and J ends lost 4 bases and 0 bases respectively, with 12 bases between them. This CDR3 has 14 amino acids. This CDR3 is CSVVGRVMNTEAFF. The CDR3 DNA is TGCAGCGTTGTAGGCAGGGTGATGAACACTGAAGCTTTCTTT.

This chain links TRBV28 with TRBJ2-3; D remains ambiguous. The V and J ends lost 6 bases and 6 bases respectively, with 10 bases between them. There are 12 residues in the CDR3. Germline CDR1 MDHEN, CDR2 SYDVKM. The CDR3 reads CASSVFYDTQYF. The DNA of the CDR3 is TGTGCCAGCAGCGTTTTCTATGATACGCAGTATTTT.

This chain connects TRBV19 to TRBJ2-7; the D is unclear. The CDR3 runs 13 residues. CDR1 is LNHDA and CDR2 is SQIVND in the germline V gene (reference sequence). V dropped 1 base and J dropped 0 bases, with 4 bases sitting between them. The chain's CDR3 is CASSIVHSYEQYF. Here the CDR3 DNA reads TGTGCCAGTAGTATAGTTCACTCCTACGAGCAGTACTTC.

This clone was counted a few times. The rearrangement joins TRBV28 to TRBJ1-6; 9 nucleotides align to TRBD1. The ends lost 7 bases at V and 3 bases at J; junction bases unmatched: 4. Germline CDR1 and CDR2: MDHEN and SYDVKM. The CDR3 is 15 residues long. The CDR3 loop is CASTSGQGYNSPLHF. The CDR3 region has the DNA TGTGCCAGCACCTCGGGACAGGGCTATAATTCACCCCTCCACTTT.

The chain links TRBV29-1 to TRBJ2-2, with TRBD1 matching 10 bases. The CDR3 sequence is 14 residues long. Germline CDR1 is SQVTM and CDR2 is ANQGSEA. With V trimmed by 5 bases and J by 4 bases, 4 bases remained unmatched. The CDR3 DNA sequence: TGCAGCGTTAGCCGACAGGGGGCCACCGGGGAGCTGTTTTTT. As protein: CSVSRQGATGELFF.